This T cell receptor (beta chain) is drawn from a study of blood T cell repertoires in COVID-19. Looking at the study overall: Sample material is recorded as cDNA or gDNA derived from T cells, B-cell-depleted T cells, or PBMCs.

This clone was recorded only once. Here immunoSEQ multiplex PCR was the method, and the copy in TCRdb shows in-frame clones only, minus some. The sample lists some 260,000 clones; around four fifths were seen once. The ends lost 0 bases at V and 9 bases at J; junction bases unmatched: 10. This CDR3 contains 15 residues. Germline V gives CDR1 MGHRA, CDR2 YSYEKL. The rearrangement links TRBV4-1 to TRBJ2-7; 8 nucleotides align to TRBD1. This sequence was found in a woman in her forties with active or convalescent COVID-19. The sequenced sample was peripheral blood. CDR3 in amino acids: CASSQDDRGFLGQYF. The CDR3 DNA reads TGCGCCAGCAGCCAAGACGACAGGGGCTTTTTGGGGCAGTACTTC.